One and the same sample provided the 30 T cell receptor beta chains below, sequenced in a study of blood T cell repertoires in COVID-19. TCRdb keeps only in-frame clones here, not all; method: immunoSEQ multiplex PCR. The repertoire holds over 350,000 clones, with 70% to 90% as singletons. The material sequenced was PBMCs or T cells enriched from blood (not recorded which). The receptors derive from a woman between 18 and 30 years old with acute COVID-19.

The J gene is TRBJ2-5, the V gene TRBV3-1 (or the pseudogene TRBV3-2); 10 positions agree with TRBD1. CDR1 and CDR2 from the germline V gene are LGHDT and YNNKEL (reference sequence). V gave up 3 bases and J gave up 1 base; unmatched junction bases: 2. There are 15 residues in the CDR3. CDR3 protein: CASSHGTGVQETQYF. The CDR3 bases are TGTGCCAGCAGCCACGGGACAGGGGTCCAAGAGACCCAGTACTTC.

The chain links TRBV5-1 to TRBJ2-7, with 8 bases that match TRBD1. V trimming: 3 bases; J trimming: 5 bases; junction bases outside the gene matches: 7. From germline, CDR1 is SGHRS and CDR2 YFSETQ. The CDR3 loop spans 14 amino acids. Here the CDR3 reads CASSSGQVDNEQYF. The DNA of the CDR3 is TGCGCCAGCAGCTCGGGACAGGTAGATAACGAGCAGTACTTC.

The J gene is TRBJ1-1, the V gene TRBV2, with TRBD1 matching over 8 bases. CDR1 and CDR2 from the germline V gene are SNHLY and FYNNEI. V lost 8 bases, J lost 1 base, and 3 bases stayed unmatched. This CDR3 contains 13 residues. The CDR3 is CASSGQENTEAFF. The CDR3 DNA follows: TGTGCCAGCTCGGGACAGGAGAACACTGAAGCTTTCTTT. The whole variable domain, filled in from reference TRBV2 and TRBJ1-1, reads EPEVTQTPSHQVTQMGQEVILRCVPISNHLYFYWYRQILGQKVEFLVSFYNNEISEKSEIFDDQFSVERPDGSNFTLKIRSTKLEDSAMYFCASSGQENTEAFFGQGTRLTVV.

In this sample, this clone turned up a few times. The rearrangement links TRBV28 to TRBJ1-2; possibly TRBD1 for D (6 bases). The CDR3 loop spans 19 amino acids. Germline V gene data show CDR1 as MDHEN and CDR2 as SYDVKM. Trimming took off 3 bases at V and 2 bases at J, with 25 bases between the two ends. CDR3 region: CASSFPVVPEAGANYGYTF. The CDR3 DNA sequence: TGTGCCAGCAGTTTTCCAGTCGTACCTGAGGCAGGGGCGAACTATGGCTACACCTTC.

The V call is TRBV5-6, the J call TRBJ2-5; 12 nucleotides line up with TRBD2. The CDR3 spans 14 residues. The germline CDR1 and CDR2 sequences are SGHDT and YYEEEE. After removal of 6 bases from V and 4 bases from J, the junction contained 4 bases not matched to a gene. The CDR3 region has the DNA TGTGCCAGCAAAAGACTAGCGGGAGCAGAGACCCAGTACTTC. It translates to CASKRLAGAETQYF.

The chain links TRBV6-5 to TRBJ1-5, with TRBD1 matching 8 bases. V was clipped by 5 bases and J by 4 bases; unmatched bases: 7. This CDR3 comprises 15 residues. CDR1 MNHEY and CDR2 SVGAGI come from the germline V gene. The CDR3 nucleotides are TGTGCCAGCAGTAAAAGGACAGGGACAAATCAGCCCCAGCATTTT. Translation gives CASSKRTGTNQPQHF.

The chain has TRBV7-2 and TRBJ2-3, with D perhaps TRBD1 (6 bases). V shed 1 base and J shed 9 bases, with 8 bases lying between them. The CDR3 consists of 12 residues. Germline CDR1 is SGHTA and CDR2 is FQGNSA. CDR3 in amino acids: CASSLVQGTQYF. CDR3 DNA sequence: TGTGCCAGCAGCTTAGTCCAGGGGACGCAGTATTTT.

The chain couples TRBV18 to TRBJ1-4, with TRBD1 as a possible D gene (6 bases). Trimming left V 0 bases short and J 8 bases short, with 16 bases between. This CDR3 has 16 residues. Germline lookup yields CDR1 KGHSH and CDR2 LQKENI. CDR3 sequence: CASSPPFGGRHEKLFF. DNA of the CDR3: TGTGCCAGCTCACCACCTTTCGGGGGGCGCCACGAAAAACTGTTTTTT.

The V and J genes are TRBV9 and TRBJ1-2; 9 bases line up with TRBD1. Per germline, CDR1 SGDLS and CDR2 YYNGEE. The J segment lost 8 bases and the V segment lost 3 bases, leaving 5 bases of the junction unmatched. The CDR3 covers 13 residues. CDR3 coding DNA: TGTGCCAGCAGCGCCGGGACAGGGAGCGGCTACACCTTC. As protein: CASSAGTGSGYTF.

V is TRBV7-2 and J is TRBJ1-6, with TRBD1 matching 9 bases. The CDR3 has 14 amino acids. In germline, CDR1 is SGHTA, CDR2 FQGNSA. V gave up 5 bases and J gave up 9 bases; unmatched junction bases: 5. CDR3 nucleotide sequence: TGTGCCAGCAGCAAAACAGGGGGCGCTTCACCCCTCCACTTT. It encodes CASSKTGGASPLHF.

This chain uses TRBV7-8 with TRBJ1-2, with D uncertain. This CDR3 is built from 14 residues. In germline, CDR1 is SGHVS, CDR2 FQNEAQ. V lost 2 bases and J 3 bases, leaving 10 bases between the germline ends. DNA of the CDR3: TGTGCCAGCAGCTTATTCGGGGTGCACTATGGCTACACCTTC. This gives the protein CASSLFGVHYGYTF.

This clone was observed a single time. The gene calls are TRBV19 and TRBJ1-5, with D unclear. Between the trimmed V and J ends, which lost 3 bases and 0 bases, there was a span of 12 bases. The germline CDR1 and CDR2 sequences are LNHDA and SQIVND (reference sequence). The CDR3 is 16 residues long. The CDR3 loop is CASSIRQRYSNQPQHF. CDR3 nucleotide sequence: TGTGCCAGTAGTATCCGTCAGCGCTATAGCAATCAGCCCCAGCATTTT.

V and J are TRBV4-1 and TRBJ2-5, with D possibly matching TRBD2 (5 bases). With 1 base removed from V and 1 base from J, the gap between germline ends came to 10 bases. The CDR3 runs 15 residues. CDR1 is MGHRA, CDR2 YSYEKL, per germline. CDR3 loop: CASSQGPAVQETQYF. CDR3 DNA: TGCGCCAGCAGCCAAGGTCCAGCGGTCCAAGAGACCCAGTACTTC.

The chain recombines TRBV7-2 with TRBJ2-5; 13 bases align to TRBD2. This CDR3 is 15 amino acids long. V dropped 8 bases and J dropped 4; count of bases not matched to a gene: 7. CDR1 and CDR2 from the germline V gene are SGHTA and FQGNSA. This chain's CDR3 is CASGRTSGSGETQYF. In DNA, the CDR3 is TGTGCCAGCGGACGGACTAGCGGGAGTGGAGAGACCCAGTACTTC.

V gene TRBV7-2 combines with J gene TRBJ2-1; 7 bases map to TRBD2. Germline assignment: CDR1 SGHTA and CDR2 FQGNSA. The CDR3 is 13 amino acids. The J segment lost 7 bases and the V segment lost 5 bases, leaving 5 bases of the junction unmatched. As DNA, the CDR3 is TGTGCCAGCAGCACGGGACTAATTAATGAGCAGTTCTTC. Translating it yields CASSTGLINEQFF.

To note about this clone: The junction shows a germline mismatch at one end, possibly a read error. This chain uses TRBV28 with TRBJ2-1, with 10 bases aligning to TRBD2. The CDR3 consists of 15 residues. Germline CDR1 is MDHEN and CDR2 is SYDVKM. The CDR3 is CASSPTSGAYNGQFF. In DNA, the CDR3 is TGTGCCAGCAGCCCCACTAGCGGGGCCTACAATGGGCAGTTCTTC.

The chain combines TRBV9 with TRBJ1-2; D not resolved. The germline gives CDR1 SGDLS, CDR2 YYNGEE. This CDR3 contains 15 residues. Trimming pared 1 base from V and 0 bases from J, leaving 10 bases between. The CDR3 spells CASSVRKESNYGYTF. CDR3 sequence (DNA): TGTGCCAGCAGCGTACGAAAAGAGTCTAACTATGGCTACACCTTC.

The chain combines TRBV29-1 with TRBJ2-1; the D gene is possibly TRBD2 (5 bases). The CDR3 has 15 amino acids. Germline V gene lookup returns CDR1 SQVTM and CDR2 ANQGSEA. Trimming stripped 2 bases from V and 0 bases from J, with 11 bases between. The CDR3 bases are TGCAGCGTTGAAATAGCGATCGTCTCCTACAATGAGCAGTTCTTC. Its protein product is CSVEIAIVSYNEQFF.

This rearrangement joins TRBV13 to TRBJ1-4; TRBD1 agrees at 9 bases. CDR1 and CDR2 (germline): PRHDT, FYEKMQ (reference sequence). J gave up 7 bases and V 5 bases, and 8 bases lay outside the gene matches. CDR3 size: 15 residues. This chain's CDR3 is CASSSTGGAGEKLFF. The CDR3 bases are TGTGCCAGCAGCAGCACAGGGGGCGCGGGTGAAAAACTGTTTTTT.

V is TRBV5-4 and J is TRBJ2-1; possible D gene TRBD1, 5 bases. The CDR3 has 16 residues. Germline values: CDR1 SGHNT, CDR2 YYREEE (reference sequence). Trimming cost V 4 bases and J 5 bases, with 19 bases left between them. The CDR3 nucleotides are TGTGCCAGCAGCCAGGATCCAGGACAACCTGACAATGAGCAGTTCTTC. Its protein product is CASSQDPGQPDNEQFF. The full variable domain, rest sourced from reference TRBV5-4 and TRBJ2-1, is ETGVTQSPTHLIKTRGQQVTLRCSSQSGHNTVSWYQQALGQGPQFIFQYYREEENGRGNFPPRFSGLQFPNYSSELNVNALELDDSALYLCASSQDPGQPDNEQFFGPGTRLTVL.

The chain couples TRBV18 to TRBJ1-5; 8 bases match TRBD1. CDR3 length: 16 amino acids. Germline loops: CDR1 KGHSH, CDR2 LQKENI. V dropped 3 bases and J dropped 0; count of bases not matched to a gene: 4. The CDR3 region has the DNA TGTGCCAGCTCACCGGACAGGGCCCTTAGCAATCAGCCCCAGCATTTT. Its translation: CASSPDRALSNQPQHF. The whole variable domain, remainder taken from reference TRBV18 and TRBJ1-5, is NAGVMQNPRHLVRRRGQEARLRCSPMKGHSHVYWYRQLPEEGLKFMVYLQKENIIDESGMPKERFSAEFPKEGPSILRIQQVVRGDSAAYFCASSPDRALSNQPQHFGDGTRLSIL.

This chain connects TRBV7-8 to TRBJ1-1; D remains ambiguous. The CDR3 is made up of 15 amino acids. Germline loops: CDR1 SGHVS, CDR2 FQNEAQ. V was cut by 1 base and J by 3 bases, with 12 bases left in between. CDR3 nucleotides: TGTGCCAGCAGCTTAGAGGATTTCGGGGACACTGAAGCTTTCTTT. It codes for CASSLEDFGDTEAFF.

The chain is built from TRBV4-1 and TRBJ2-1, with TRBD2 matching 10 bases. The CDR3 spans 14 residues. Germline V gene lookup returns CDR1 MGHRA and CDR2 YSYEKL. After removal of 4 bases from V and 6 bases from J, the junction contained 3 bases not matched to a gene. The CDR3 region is CASSLGLAANEQFF. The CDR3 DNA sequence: TGCGCCAGCAGCCTTGGACTAGCGGCCAATGAGCAGTTCTTC.

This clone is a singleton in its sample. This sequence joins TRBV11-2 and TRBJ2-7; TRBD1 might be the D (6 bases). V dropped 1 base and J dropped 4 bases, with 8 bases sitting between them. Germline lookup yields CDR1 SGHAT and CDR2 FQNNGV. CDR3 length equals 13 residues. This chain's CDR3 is CASSLVQGYEQYF. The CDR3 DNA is TGTGCCAGCAGCTTAGTACAGGGTTACGAGCAGTACTTC.

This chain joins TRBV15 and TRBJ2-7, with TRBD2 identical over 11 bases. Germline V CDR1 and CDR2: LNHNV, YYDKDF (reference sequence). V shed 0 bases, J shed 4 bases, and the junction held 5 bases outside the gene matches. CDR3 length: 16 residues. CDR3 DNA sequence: TGTGCCACCAGCAGAGATGCAACTAGCGGGGGTTACGAGCAGTACTTC. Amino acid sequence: CATSRDATSGGYEQYF.

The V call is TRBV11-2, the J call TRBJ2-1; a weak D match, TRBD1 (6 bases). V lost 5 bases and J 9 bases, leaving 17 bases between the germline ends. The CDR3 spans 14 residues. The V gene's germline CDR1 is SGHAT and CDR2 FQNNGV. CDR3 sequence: CASSMGQKGAEQFF. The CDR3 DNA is TGTGCCAGCAGCATGGGACAAAAAGGGGCTGAGCAGTTCTTC.

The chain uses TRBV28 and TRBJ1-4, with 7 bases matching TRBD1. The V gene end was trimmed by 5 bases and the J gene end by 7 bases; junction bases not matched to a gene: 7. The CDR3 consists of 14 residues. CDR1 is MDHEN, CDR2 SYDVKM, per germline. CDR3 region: CASSRQGSGEKLFF. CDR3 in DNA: TGTGCCAGCAGTCGACAGGGATCTGGTGAAAAACTGTTTTTT.

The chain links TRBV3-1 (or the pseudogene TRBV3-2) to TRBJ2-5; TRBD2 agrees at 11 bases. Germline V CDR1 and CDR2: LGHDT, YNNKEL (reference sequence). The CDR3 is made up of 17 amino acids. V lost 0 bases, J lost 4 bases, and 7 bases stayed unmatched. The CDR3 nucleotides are TGTGCCAGCAGCCAAGATTTTGTTGGACTAGCGGGAGAGACCCAGTACTTC. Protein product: CASSQDFVGLAGETQYF.

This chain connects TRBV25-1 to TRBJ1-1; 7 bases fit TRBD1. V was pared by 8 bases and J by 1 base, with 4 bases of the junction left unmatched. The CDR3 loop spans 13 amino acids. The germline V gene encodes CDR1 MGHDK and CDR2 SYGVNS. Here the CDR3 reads CASWSGGNTEAFF. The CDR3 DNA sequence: TGTGCCAGCTGGTCAGGGGGGAACACTGAAGCTTTCTTT.

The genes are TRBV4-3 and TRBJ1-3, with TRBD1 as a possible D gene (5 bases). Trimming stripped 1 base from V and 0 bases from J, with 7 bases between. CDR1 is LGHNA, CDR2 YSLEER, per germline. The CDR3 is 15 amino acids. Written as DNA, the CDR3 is TGCGCCAGCAGCCAAGGACAGTTCTCTGGAAACACCATATATTTT. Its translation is CASSQGQFSGNTIYF.